Presented here are 24 T cell receptor beta chains from one specimen sequenced in a study of T cells in Graves' hyperthyroidism and ophthalmopathy. Amplification of TCR beta CDR3 regions was performed using RNA transcripts as template. Carried out on the TCR CDR3, a first-round RT-PCR used the HTBI primer set. One entry per CDR3 protein, called by TCRdb with MiXCR from the multiplex PCR reads. Of more than 500,000 distinct CDR3 sequences listed, about 15% are singletons. Material: blood. The source of these receptors is a woman under 40 with Graves' ophthalmopathy.

This sequence joins TRBV10-2 and TRBJ2-3; 9 nucleotides line up with TRBD2. The CDR3 loop spans 15 amino acids. Trimming cost V 7 bases and J 11 bases; bases outside gene matches: 16. CDR1 is WSHSY, CDR2 SAAADI, per germline. CDR3 bases: TGCGCCAGCACTCACCCCGCTAGCGGGGCGCCGAAGCAGTATTTT. It translates to CASTHPASGAPKQYF.

V gene TRBV6-2 or TRBV6-3 combines with J gene TRBJ2-1; no clear D. Germline V gene sequence: CDR1 MNHEY, CDR2 SVGEGT. This CDR3 is 16 amino acids long. The V gene lost 2 bases and the J gene lost 3 bases, with 14 bases spanning the gap. Here the CDR3 DNA reads TGTGCCAGCAGTTACGGCGTCGCTAGTGACTACAATGAGCAGTTCTTC. It is translated as CASSYGVASDYNEQFF.

This clonotype was found a few times. The CDR3 DNA reads as TGTGCCAGCAGTTTATCGTGGGAGGAGACCCAGTACTTC. Translation: CASSLSWEETQYF. V usage is TRBV27 and J usage is TRBJ2-5; tentatively, D is TRBD2 (5 bases). Germline CDR1 is MNHEY and CDR2 is SMNVEV (reference sequence). This CDR3 has 13 residues. Between the trimmed V and J ends, which lost 0 bases and 5 bases, there was a span of 7 bases.

This clonotype was picked up many times. V is TRBV28 and J is TRBJ1-1; no clear D gene. The CDR3 is made up of 14 amino acids. Trimming stripped 5 bases from V and 3 bases from J, with 13 bases between. Germline V lookup: CDR1 MDHEN, CDR2 SYDVKM. CDR3 bases: TGTGCCAGCAGTGGAGAAAGGGAATACACTGAAGCTTTCTTT. Its protein is CASSGEREYTEAFF.

This clonotype was seen at least ten times. CDR3 in amino acids: CASSEGQGPPKNIQYF. In nucleotides, the CDR3 is TGTGCCAGCAGCGAGGGACAGGGCCCTCCCAAAAACATTCAGTACTTC. The chain carries TRBV5-6 and TRBJ2-4; the match to TRBD1 covers 9 bases. This CDR3 has 16 residues. Trimming at V came to 4 bases and at J to 2 bases, leaving 7 bases not matched to a gene. Per germline, CDR1 SGHDT and CDR2 YYEEEE.

This clonotype was recorded many times. This chain joins TRBV7-2 and TRBJ2-1; 7 bases map to TRBD2. The V segment lost 5 bases and the J segment 4 bases; nucleotides outside the gene matches: 5. Germline-derived CDR1 and CDR2 are SGHTA and FQGNSA. The CDR3 covers 14 residues. The CDR3 region is CASSQGLGYNEQFF. Written as DNA, the CDR3 is TGTGCCAGCAGCCAAGGACTAGGGTACAATGAGCAGTTCTTC.

Only a few counts were recorded for this clonotype. The V gene is TRBV5-8, the J gene TRBJ2-1, with 7 bases fitting TRBD1. V was clipped by 0 bases and J by 6 bases; unmatched bases: 9. CDR1 is SGHTS, CDR2 YDEGEE, per germline. The CDR3 is 16 amino acids. The CDR3 nucleotides are TGTGCCAGCAGCTTGGCCGGACAGACAGGGAGCAATGAGCAGTTCTTC. Translating it yields CASSLAGQTGSNEQFF.

CDR3 amino acids: CASSATETYEQYF. In nucleotides, the CDR3 is TGTGCCAGCAGTGCCACAGAAACCTACGAGCAGTACTTC. J is TRBJ2-7 and V is TRBV6-1; no clear D gene. Trimming stripped 4 bases from V and 2 bases from J, with 9 bases between. The CDR3 is made up of 13 amino acids. CDR1 and CDR2 from the germline V gene are MNHNS and SASEGT.

J is TRBJ2-2 and V is TRBV19; the D gene is possibly TRBD1 (5 bases). CDR3 length: 15 amino acids. CDR1 and CDR2 (germline): LNHDA, SQIVND (reference sequence). Trimming took 8 bases from V and 0 from J, leaving 13 bases between them. CDR3 nucleotide sequence: TGTGCCAGTCAAGGGGTTTCGACGAACACCGGGGAGCTGTTTTTT. Translated, it gives CASQGVSTNTGELFF.

Regarding this clonotype: This may stem from a read error, because a much larger clone lies one nucleotide away. The chain combines TRBV20-1 with TRBJ2-5; perhaps TRBD2 as D (6 bases). CDR1 and CDR2 (germline): DFQATT, SNEGSKA (reference sequence). V was shortened by 6 bases and J by 2 bases, with 19 bases between the two germline ends. The CDR3 is 15 residues long. The CDR3 DNA follows: TGCAGTGCAACCGGGACTGGCGGAGAACAAGAGACCCAGTACTTC. Translating gives CSATGTGGEQETQYF.

This clonotype appeared a few times. The rearrangement joins TRBV7-9 to TRBJ1-3, with unresolved D. V was clipped by 8 bases and J by 0 bases, with 8 bases between them. This CDR3 comprises 13 residues. Germline V gives CDR1 SEHNR, CDR2 FQNEAQ (reference sequence). CDR3 sequence reads: CASFRVSGNTIYF. The CDR3 DNA sequence: TGTGCCAGCTTTCGAGTCTCTGGAAACACCATATATTTT.

This clonotype appeared a single time. The V call is TRBV20-1, the J call TRBJ1-1, with TRBD1 matching 8 bases. CDR1 is DFQATT and CDR2 is SNEGSKA in the germline V gene (reference sequence). CDR3 length equals 13 residues. Germline trimming cut 5 bases from V and 5 bases from J; bases unmatched to any gene: 7. The DNA of the CDR3 is TGCAGTGCTGATGGACAGGGCGAAACTGAAGCTTTCTTT. It is translated as CSADGQGETEAFF.

V and J are TRBV20-1 and TRBJ2-1, with D unresolved. V was clipped by 1 base and J by 8 bases, with 6 bases between them. The CDR3 totals 11 residues. The V gene's germline CDR1 is DFQATT and CDR2 SNEGSKA (reference sequence). Here the CDR3 DNA reads TGCAGTGCTAGAGGGGATTATGAGCAGTTCTTC. It is translated as CSARGDYEQFF.

This clonotype was detected many times. The chain joins TRBV5-1 to TRBJ1-1; maybe TRBD1 (5 bases). The CDR3 runs 15 residues. CDR1 is SGHRS and CDR2 is YFSETQ in the germline V gene. V was clipped by 7 bases and J by 1 base, with 17 bases between them. CDR3 protein: CASFLRWGANTEAFF. The DNA of the CDR3 is TGCGCCAGCTTCCTCCGGTGGGGCGCGAACACTGAAGCTTTCTTT. The full variable domain, its missing parts supplied by reference TRBV5-1 and TRBJ1-1, is KAGVTQTPRYLIKTRGQQVTLSCSPISGHRSVSWYQQTPGQGLQFLFEYFSETQRNKGNFPGRFSGRQFSNSRSEMNVSTLELGDSALYLCASFLRWGANTEAFFGQGTRLTVV.

This chain links TRBV7-8 with TRBJ1-3; D remains unclear. The CDR3 totals 17 residues. Germline V CDR1 and CDR2: SGHVS, FQNEAQ. Trimming removed 4 bases from V and 0 bases from J, with 16 bases in between. The chain's CDR3 is CASSSGSPVFSGNTIYF. The CDR3 bases are TGTGCCAGCAGCTCAGGTTCCCCGGTCTTCTCTGGAAACACCATATATTTT.

This clonotype has ten or more counts. The gene calls are TRBV18 and TRBJ2-3; a weak D match, TRBD1 (6 bases). Trimming shortened V by 6 bases and J by 0 bases, and 13 bases separated the two germline ends. Germline CDR1 reads KGHSH; CDR2 reads LQKENI. CDR3 length equals 15 residues. The CDR3 is CASSLTGKSTDTQYF. CDR3 nucleotide sequence: TGTGCCAGCTCCCTAACAGGGAAGAGCACAGATACGCAGTATTTT.

This clonotype was counted ten times or more. The chain carries TRBV5-1 and TRBJ2-7; 8 nucleotides align to TRBD1. Trimming took 5 bases from V and 3 from J; bases not matched to a gene: 10. CDR3 length: 15 residues. Germline V lookup: CDR1 SGHRS, CDR2 YFSETQ. This CDR3 is CASSLPGTGHYEQYF. CDR3 DNA: TGCGCCAGCAGTTTGCCGGGGACAGGCCACTACGAGCAGTACTTC.

This clonotype came up a few times. The gene calls are TRBV19 and TRBJ2-7, with D unresolved. Trimming left V 5 bases short and J 5 bases short, with 13 bases between. Per germline, CDR1 LNHDA and CDR2 SQIVND (reference sequence). The CDR3 spans 13 residues. CDR3 amino acids: CASSEVGADEQYF. The CDR3 nucleotides are TGTGCCAGTAGTGAGGTGGGTGCGGACGAGCAGTACTTC.

A few counts support this clonotype. The chain couples TRBV9 to TRBJ2-1; 11 positions match TRBD2. The germline V gene has CDR1 SGDLS and CDR2 YYNGEE. The CDR3 runs 14 residues. V trimming: 4 bases; J trimming: 9 bases; junction bases outside the gene matches: 6. The CDR3 is CASSSGLAVGEQFF. CDR3 DNA: TGTGCCAGCAGCTCGGGACTAGCGGTGGGTGAGCAGTTCTTC.

This sequence joins TRBV20-1 and TRBJ2-7, with 7 bases lining up with TRBD2. The germline V gene has CDR1 DFQATT and CDR2 SNEGSKA (reference sequence). The CDR3 extends over 13 amino acids. The J segment lost 0 bases and the V segment lost 6 bases, leaving 5 bases of the junction unmatched. CDR3 DNA sequence: TGCAGTGCAGCCCTAGCGGCCTCCTACGAGCAGTACTTC. It specifies CSAALAASYEQYF.

In its sample, this clonotype was seen many times. The chain is built from TRBV2 and TRBJ1-3; D is perhaps TRBD1 (6 bases). CDR3 length equals 13 residues. V lost 8 bases and J lost 1, with 9 bases in between. From germline, CDR1 is SNHLY and CDR2 FYNNEI. CDR3 amino acids: CASGQQSGNTIYF. The CDR3 DNA follows: TGTGCCAGCGGACAGCAGTCTGGAAACACCATATATTTT.

The rearrangement joins TRBV7-9 to TRBJ2-7; tentative D call: TRBD2 (7 bases). V was pared by 6 bases and J by 2 bases, with 14 bases between. Germline lookup yields CDR1 SEHNR and CDR2 FQNEAQ (reference sequence). The CDR3 is 14 residues long. The CDR3 DNA sequence: TGTGCCAGCAGGGGACAAGCGGGAACCTACGAGCAGTACTTC. It specifies CASRGQAGTYEQYF.

The V call is TRBV12-3 or TRBV12-4, the J call TRBJ2-5; 13 positions agree with TRBD2. CDR3 size: 15 residues. V was pared by 6 bases and J by 7 bases, with 8 bases of the junction left unmatched. CDR3 DNA: TGTGCCAGCAGGGATACTAGCGGGAGGGCTGGGACCCAGTACTTC. Its translation is CASRDTSGRAGTQYF.

This chain links TRBV5-8 with TRBJ1-5; D call uncertain. Germline V gene lookup returns CDR1 SGHTS and CDR2 YDEGEE. The V gene lost 4 bases and the J gene lost 3 bases, with 11 bases spanning the gap. The CDR3 length is 14 residues. CDR3 in DNA: TGTGCCAGCAGCCGCGGGTCCCTCAATCAGCCCCAGCATTTT. It specifies CASSRGSLNQPQHF.